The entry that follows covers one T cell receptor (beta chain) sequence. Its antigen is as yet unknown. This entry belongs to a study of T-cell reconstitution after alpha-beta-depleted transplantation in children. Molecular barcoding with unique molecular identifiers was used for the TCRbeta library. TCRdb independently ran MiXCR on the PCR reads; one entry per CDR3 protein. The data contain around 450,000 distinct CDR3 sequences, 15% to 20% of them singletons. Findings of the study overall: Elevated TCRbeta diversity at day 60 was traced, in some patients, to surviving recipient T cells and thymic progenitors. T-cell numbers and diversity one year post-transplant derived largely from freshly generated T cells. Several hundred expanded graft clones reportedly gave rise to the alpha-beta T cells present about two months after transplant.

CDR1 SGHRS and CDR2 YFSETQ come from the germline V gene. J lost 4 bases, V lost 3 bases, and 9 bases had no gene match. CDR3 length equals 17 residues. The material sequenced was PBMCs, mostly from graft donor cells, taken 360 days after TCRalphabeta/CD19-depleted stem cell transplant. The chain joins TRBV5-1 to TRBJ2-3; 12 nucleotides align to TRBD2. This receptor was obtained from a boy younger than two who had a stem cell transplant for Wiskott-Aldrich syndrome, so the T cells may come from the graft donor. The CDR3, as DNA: TGCGCCAGCAGCTCTTCTCGGACTAGCGGGGCCGCAGATACGCAGTATTTT. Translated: CASSSSRTSGAADTQYF.